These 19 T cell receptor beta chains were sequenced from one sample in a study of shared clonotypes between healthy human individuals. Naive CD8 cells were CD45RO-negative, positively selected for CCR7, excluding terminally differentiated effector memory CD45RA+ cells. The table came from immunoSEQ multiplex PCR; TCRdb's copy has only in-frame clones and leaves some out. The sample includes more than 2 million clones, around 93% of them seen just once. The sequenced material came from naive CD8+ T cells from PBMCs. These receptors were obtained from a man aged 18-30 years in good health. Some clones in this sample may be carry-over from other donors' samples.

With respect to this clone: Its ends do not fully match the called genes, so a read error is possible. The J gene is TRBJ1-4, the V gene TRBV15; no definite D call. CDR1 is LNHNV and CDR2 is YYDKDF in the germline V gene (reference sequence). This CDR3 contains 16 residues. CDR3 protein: CATSLQKTLTSEKLFF. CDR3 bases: TGTGCCACCAGCCTACAAAAGACCCTCACTAGTGAAAAACTGTTTTTT. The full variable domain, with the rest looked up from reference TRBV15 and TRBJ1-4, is DAMVIQNPRYQVTQFGKPVTLSCSQTLNHNVMYWYQQKSSQAPKLLFHYYDKDFNNEADTPDNFQSRRPNTSFCFLDIRSPGLGDTAMYLCATSLQKTLTSEKLFFGSGTQLSVL.

In DNA form, the CDR3 reads TGTGCCACCAGCAGAGATCGGGATAGCGGCGCCTACGAGCAGTACTTC. Encoded protein: CATSRDRDSGAYEQYF. The J gene is TRBJ2-7, the V gene TRBV15; a weak D match, TRBD2 (6 bases). This CDR3 has 16 residues. Trimming pared 0 bases from V and 2 bases from J, leaving 14 bases between. Germline-derived CDR1 and CDR2 are LNHNV and YYDKDF (reference sequence).

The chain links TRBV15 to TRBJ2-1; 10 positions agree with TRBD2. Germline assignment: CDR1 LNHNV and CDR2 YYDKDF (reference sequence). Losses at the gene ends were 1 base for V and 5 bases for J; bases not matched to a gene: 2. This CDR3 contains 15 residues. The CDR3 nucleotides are TGTGCCACCAGCAGAGTAACTAGCGGGAACAATGAGCAGTTCTTC. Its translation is CATSRVTSGNNEQFF.

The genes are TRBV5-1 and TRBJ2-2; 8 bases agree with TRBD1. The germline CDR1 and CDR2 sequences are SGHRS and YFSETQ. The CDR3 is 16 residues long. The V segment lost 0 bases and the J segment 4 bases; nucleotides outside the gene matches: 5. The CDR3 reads CASSLESGGLTGELFF. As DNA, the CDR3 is TGCGCCAGCAGCTTGGAGTCAGGGGGCCTCACCGGGGAGCTGTTTTTT.

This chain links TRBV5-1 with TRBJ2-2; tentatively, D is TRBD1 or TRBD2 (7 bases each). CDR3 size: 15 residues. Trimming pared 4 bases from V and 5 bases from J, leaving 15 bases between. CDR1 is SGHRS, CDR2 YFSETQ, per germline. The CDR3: CASSPYRGGTGELFF. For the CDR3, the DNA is TGCGCCAGCAGCCCCTACAGGGGAGGGACCGGGGAGCTGTTTTTT.

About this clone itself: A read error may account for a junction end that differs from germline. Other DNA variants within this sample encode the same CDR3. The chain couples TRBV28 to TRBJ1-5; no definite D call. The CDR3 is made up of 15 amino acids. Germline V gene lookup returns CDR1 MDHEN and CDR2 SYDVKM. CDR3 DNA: TGTGCCAGCAGCACCCGACCGCTTAGCAATCAGCCCCAGCACTTT. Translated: CASSTRPLSNQPQHF.

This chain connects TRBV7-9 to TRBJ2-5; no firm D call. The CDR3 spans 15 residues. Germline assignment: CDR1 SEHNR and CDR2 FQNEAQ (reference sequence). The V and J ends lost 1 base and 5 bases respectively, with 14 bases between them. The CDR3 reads CASSLVGQFKETQYF. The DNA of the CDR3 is TGTGCCAGCAGCTTAGTTGGGCAGTTCAAGGAGACCCAGTACTTC.

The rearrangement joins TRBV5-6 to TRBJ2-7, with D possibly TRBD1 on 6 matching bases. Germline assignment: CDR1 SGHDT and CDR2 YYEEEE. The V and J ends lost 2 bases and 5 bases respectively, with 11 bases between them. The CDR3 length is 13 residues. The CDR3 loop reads CASSLRHRDEQYF. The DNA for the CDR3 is TGTGCCAGCAGCTTACGACACAGGGACGAGCAGTACTTC. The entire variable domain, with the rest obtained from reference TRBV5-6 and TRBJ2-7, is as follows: DAGVTQSPTHLIKTRGQQVTLRCSPKSGHDTVSWYQQALGQGPQFIFQYYEEEERQRGNFPDRFSGHQFPNYSSELNVNALLLGDSALYLCASSLRHRDEQYFGPGTRLTVT.

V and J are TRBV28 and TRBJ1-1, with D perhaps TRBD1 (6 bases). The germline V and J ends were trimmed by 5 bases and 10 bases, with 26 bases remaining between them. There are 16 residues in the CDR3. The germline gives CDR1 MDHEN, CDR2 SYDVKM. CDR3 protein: CASSPITEGVGNRAFF. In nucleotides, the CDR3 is TGTGCCAGCAGTCCTATTACAGAGGGGGTGGGTAATAGAGCTTTCTTT.

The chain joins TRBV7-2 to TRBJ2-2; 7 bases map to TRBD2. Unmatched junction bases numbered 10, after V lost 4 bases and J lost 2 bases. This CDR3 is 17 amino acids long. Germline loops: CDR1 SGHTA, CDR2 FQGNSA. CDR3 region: CASSSPKREANTGELFF. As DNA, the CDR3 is TGTGCCAGCAGCTCTCCTAAGCGGGAAGCAAACACCGGGGAGCTGTTTTTT.

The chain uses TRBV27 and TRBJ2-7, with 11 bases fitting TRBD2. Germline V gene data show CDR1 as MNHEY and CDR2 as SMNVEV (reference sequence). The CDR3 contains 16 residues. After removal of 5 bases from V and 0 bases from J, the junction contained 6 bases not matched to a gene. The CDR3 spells CASSIRTSGLSYEQYF. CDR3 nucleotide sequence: TGTGCCAGCAGTATCCGGACTAGCGGGCTCTCCTACGAGCAGTACTTC.

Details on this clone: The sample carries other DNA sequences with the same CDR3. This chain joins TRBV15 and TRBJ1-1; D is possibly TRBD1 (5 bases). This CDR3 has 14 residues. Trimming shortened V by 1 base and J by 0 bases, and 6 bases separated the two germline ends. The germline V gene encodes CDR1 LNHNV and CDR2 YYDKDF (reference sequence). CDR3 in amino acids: CATSRGGLNTEAFF. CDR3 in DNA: TGTGCCACCAGCAGAGGGGGGTTGAACACTGAAGCTTTCTTT.

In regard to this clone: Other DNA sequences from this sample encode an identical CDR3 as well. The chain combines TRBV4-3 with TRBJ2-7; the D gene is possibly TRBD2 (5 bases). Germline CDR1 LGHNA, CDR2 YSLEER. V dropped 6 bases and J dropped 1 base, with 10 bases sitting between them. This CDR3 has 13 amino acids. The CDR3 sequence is CASSWTVSYEQYF. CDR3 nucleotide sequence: TGCGCCAGCAGTTGGACTGTATCCTACGAGCAGTACTTC.

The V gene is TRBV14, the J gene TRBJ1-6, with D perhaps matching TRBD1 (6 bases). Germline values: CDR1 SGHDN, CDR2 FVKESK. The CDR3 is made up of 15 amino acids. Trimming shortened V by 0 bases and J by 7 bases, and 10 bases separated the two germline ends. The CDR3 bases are TGTGCCAGCAGCCAAGATCGGGGGGCAAATTCACCCCTCCACTTT. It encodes CASSQDRGANSPLHF.

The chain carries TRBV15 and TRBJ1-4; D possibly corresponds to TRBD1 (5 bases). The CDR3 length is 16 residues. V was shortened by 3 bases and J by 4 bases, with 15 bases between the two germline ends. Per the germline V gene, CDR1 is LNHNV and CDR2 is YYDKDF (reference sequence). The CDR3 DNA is TGTGCCACCAGCAGCTATGCCGGACACCTTAATGAAAAACTGTTTTTT. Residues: CATSSYAGHLNEKLFF.

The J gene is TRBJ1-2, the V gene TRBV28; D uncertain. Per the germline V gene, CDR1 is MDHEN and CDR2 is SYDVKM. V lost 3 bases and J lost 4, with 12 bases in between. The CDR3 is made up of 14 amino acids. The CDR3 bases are TGTGCCAGCAGTTTTCTGGAAGAGGCCTATGGCTACACCTTC. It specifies CASSFLEEAYGYTF.

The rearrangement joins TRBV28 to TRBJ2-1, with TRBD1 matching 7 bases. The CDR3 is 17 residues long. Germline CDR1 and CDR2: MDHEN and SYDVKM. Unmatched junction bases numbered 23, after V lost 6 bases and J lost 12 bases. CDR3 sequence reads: CASSRRTRKGATLGQFF. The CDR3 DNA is TGTGCCAGCAGCCGTAGGACACGAAAGGGGGCGACGTTAGGGCAGTTCTTC.

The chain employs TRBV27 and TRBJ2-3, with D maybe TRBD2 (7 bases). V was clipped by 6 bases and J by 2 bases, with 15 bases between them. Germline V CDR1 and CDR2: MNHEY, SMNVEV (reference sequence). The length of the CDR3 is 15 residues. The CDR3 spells CASSLGGGYTDTQYF. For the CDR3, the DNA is TGTGCCAGCAGCTTAGGGGGGGGGTACACAGATACGCAGTATTTT.

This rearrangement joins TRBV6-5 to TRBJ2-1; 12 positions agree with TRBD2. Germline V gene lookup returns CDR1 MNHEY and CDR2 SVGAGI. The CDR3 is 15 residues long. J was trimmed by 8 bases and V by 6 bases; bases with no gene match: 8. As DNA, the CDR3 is TGTGCCAGCAGCCCGTCTAGCGGGAGGGCCGATGAGCAGTTCTTC. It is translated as CASSPSSGRADEQFF.